The present T cell receptor (beta chain) was sequenced within a study of OX40 agonist ivuxolimab in advanced cancers. This clone was recorded once. The CDR3 loop spans 15 amino acids. Germline lookup yields CDR1 SGHVS and CDR2 FQNEAQ. Trimming cost V 1 base and J 4 bases; bases outside gene matches: 7. The repertoire was sequenced with immunoSEQ multiplex PCR; TCRdb's copy has only in-frame clones and lacks some. The table lists approximately 28,000 clones, 85% to 90% of them singletons, with roughly a fifth in the top ten. The genes are TRBV7-8 and TRBJ2-7, with 7 bases aligning to TRBD1. This clonotype was obtained from an adult with an advanced solid tumor such as melanoma, head and neck, liver or kidney cancer. The sequenced sample was CD4+ or CD8+ T cells sorted from blood, obtained in a trial of the OX40 agonist ivuxolimab. The CDR3 DNA reads as TGTGCCAGCAGCTTAGGGGGACAGCACAATTACGAGCAGTACTTC. This gives the protein CASSLGGQHNYEQYF.